This TCR beta chain was recovered during a study of tumor-infiltrating lymphocytes in primary liver carcinoma (TCRdb year 2017). For context, the study as a whole: Four to six patients with histopathologically diagnosed primary liver carcinoma underwent surgical resection in China between late 2015 and 2016. Of the five patients, three men and two women aged 30 to 69 years, four had hepatocellular carcinoma and one had combined HCC and intrahepatic cholangiocarcinoma. The five patients had tumors staged T1-T3 N0M0, with maximum diameters ranging from roughly 4 to 10 cm. Roughly 3.5 to 8 million productive TCRbeta reads were obtained per sample, and no significant difference in read depth was found between tissue types. The study combined TCRbeta repertoire sequencing, expression microarrays and whole-exome sequencing across five regions of each liver tumor, with adjacent normal tissue and blood. A total of 35 or so specimens from 5 patients went through TCRbeta repertoire sequencing, namely 25 tumor regions, 5 adjacent noncancerous liver tissues and 5 peripheral blood samples. Repertoires from technical replicates were highly reproducible, with mean shared-clone rates around 0.87 and correlation coefficients above 0.98.

The CDR3 starts with the cysteine, ends with the phenylalanine, and has 17 residues. Only CDR3 DNA remains: 51 bases, in frame from the first base. In the germline V gene (reference sequence), CDR1 corresponds to MNHNY and CDR2 to SVGAGI. V trim: 2 bases; J trim: 5 bases; unmatched bases: 11. Remarks on this clonotype: What antigen it recognizes has not been identified. There are no base qualities to consult, and no much larger clone falls within one base.

Results and caveats for the whole study, not just this receptor: Bulk unsorted samples precluded comparing CD4+ and CD8+ T cell repertoires. Compared with blood, tumors had a significantly larger share of the repertoire taken up by the top 250 clones (p = 0.039). With just 4 to 6 patients in the study, the authors point out that the findings should be validated in a larger study. Pairs of tumor regions showed greater repertoire overlap (mean roughly 36%) than tumor-adjacent pairs (approximately 17%) or tumor-blood pairs (around 15%), which is consistent with antigen-driven expansion. Because only the TCR beta chain was sequenced and unpaired alpha chains were not captured, true repertoire diversity is likely underestimated.

RNA from unsorted whole blood was extracted with TRIzol reagent, and germline DNA was obtained with the DNeasy Blood & Tissue kit. Chronic HBV infection was present in the patients, and the patients were treatment-naive at sampling. Before surgery, roughly 4 milliliters of peripheral blood were drawn into K2EDTA tubes. TCRbeta-specific cDNA was reverse-transcribed from approximately 0.5 ug total RNA using a constant-region primer and ProtoScript II reverse transcriptase. Three nested multiplex PCR rounds, following a slightly modified ARM-PCR procedure, were used to build the TCRbeta libraries. The first two PCR rounds used multiplex TRBV1-TRBV30 forward primers with a Cbeta reverse primer, each for approximately 10 cycles. Sample barcodes and Illumina adapters were attached in a final 25-cycle PCR using Deep VentR polymerase. Amplicons of 200-500 bp were gel-purified with a QIAquick gel extraction kit before sequencing. An Illumina HiSeq 2500 was used to sequence the TCRbeta amplicons with 250-bp paired-end reads. Per the authors' processing: Trimmomatic v0.33 was used to quality-trim the reads, and FLASH v1.2.11 was used to merge paired reads so that full CDR3 sequences could be recovered. V, D and J germline segments were assigned to the rearranged TCRbeta sequences using MiGEC v1.2.1b. Clonotype statistics, along with Shannon-Wiener diversity indices, were calculated using VDJtools v1.0.0. Except for diversity analysis, only the 250 most abundant clonotypes of each sample were used in subsequent analyses to reduce sampling bias. TCRdb reanalyzed the raw reads on its own, using fastp at Q25 for trimming and MiXCR for clone calling, and kept in-frame beta chains. Under each unique CDR3 protein, matching rows form one entry showing the most common genes and DNA. The V and J calls and clone size come from TCRdb's table, not from the authors' own analysis. The sample contains about 300,000 distinct CDR3 sequences, 60% to 80% of them found a single time. The ten largest make up around 9.5% of the sample.

The material sequenced was peripheral blood. This receptor chain uses TRBV6-6 and TRBJ2-3, with 9 bases matching TRBD1. This TCR was recovered from a man in his forties or fifties with primary liver carcinoma and hepatitis B virus infection. The DNA sequence is as follows: TGTGCCAGCAGTTACGGGGGGACAGGGAGGAGAGGAGATACGCAGTATTTT. This translates into CASSYGGTGRRGDTQYF.